A single sample is the source of the 5 T cell receptor beta chains below, sequenced in a study. TCRdb reprocessed the RT-PCR reads with MiXCR, giving one entry per CDR3 protein. This sample yields about 680,000 distinct CDR3 sequences, of which 13% to 15% are seen a single time; 3% to 4.5% belongs to the top ten. What was sequenced was memory CD4+ T cells from blood. The receptor set was obtained from a female donor in good health, serving as a healthy control.

This chain joins TRBV20-1 and TRBJ2-5, with 7 bases that match TRBD2. With V trimmed by 7 bases and J by 9 bases, 11 bases remained unmatched. The CDR3 totals 12 residues. The germline gives CDR1 DFQATT, CDR2 SNEGSKA (reference sequence). The CDR3 DNA reads as TGCAGTGTCCAGACTAGTGGGAGGGCCCAGTACTTC. Its translation: CSVQTSGRAQYF.

This clonotype was counted ten times or more. This rearrangement joins TRBV15 to TRBJ2-7; unclear D gene. The CDR3 is made up of 15 amino acids. Trimming left V 0 bases short and J 3 bases short, with 12 bases between. Per germline, CDR1 LNHNV and CDR2 YYDKDF (reference sequence). The DNA for the CDR3 is TGTGCCACCAGCAGAGACCCCGGGCACAACTACGAGCAGTACTTC. This codes for CATSRDPGHNYEQYF. Variable domain in full (rest from reference TRBV15 and TRBJ2-7): DAMVIQNPRYQVTQFGKPVTLSCSQTLNHNVMYWYQQKSSQAPKLLFHYYDKDFNNEADTPDNFQSRRPNTSFCFLDIRSPGLGDTAMYLCATSRDPGHNYEQYFGPGTRLTVT.

V is TRBV29-1 and J is TRBJ2-1; 12 nucleotides align to TRBD2. CDR1 SQVTM and CDR2 ANQGSEA come from the germline V gene. The length of the CDR3 is 14 residues. With 3 bases clipped from V and 8 bases from J, the junction kept 5 bases outside the gene matches. The CDR3 DNA follows: TGCAGCGTTGACCGACTAGCGGGAGTTGATGAGCAGTTCTTC. It yields the protein CSVDRLAGVDEQFF.

This clonotype showed up many times. This chain connects TRBV20-1 to TRBJ1-2; D not resolved. Trimming stripped 3 bases from V and 2 bases from J, with 16 bases between. CDR3 size: 15 residues. Per germline, CDR1 DFQATT and CDR2 SNEGSKA (reference sequence). CDR3 DNA: TGCAGTGCTAGTAGGAGTGGAGAGGGAAACTATGGCTACACCTTC. It yields the protein CSASRSGEGNYGYTF.

The chain employs TRBV6-5 and TRBJ1-4; the D is unclear. Between the trimmed V and J ends, which lost 5 bases and 0 bases, there was a span of 7 bases. Germline loops: CDR1 MNHEY, CDR2 SVGAGI. The CDR3 contains 14 residues. The CDR3 here is CASSAQATNEKLFF. DNA for the CDR3: TGTGCCAGCAGTGCCCAGGCAACTAATGAAAAACTGTTTTTT.